The present T cell receptor (beta chain) was sequenced within a study of blood T cells in healthy people across ages. Notes on the study in general: Long-lived donors had more naive CD4+ cells and higher diversity than aged donors. PBMC samples, being unsorted, prevented any conclusive comparison of naive and antigen-experienced cells. Underestimates were what the diversity estimates from one million T cells were considered to be.

The use of a sample-barcoded 5' primer and a J-beta primer mix characterized a second PCR of roughly 7 to 11 cycles. TCRdb reanalysed the 5' RACE reads using MiXCR and keeps one entry per CDR3 protein. The data contain 1.5 million to 2 million distinct CDR3 sequences, 28% of them seen just once; the ten biggest clones take up roughly 8.2%. This clonotype was seen only a few times. Its antigen is not identified. The CDR3 length is 13 residues. V lost 3 bases to trimming and J lost 2 bases, with 8 bases between them. Germline-derived CDR1 and CDR2 are KGHSH and LQKENI. This TCR came from a woman aged 25 to 39 in good health. The sequenced material came from blood. The chain carries TRBV18 and TRBJ2-7; D not resolved. The CDR3 protein is CASSPEMTYEQYF. CDR3 DNA sequence: TGTGCCAGCTCACCGGAGATGACCTACGAGCAGTACTTC.